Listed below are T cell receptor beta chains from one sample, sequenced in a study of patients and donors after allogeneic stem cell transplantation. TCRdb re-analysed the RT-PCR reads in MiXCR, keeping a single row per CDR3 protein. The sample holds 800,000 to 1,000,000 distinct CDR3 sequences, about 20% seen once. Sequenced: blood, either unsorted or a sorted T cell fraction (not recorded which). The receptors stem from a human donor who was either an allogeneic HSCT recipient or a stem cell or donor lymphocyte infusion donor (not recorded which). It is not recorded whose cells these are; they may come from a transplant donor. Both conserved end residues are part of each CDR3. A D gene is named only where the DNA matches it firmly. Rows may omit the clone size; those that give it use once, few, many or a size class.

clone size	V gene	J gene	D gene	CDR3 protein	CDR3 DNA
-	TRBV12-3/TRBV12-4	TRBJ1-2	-	CASSFEGSTYGYTF	TGTGCCAGCAGTTTCGAAGGATCTACTTATGGCTACACCTTC
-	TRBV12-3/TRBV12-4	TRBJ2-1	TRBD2	CASSHRTSGRKHEQFF	TGTGCCAGCAGCCACCGGACTAGCGGGAGGAAGCATGAGCAGTTCTTC
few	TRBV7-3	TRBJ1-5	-	CASSNDGNQPQHF	TGTGCCAGCAGCAACGACGGAAATCAGCCCCAGCATTTT
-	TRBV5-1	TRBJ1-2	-	CASTLGRSRSYTF	TGCGCCAGCACCTTGGGCCGTTCGCGGAGCTACACCTTC
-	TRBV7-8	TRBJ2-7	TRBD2	CASSFSGLATGEQYF	TGTGCCAGCAGCTTCTCAGGACTAGCGACCGGCGAGCAGTACTTC
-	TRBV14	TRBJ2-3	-	CASSQESGLYTDTQYF	TGTGCCAGCAGCCAAGAGTCGGGACTCTACACAGATACGCAGTATTTT
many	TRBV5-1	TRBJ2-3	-	CASSLEGRSTDTQYF	TGCGCCAGCAGCTTGGAAGGCAGAAGCACAGATACGCAGTATTTT
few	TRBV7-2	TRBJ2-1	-	CASSPLGSANEQFF	TGTGCCAGCAGCCCCCTGGGCAGTGCCAATGAGCAGTTCTTC
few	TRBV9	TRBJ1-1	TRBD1	CASSVSGGGGHTEAFF	TGTGCCAGCAGCGTTTCAGGGGGAGGGGGCCACACTGAAGCTTTCTTT
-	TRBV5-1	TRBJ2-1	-	CASSLSSYGEQFF	TGCGCCAGCAGCTTGAGTAGTTATGGTGAGCAGTTCTTC
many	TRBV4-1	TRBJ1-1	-	CASSQEETGLNTEAFF	TGCGCCAGCAGCCAGGAAGAGACAGGATTGAACACTGAAGCTTTCTTT
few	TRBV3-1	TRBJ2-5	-	CASSRQSGETQYF	TGTGCCAGCAGCCGACAGTCCGGAGAGACCCAGTACTTC
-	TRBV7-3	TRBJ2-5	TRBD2	CASSPYGSGRTSQETQYF	TGTGCCAGCAGCCCCTACGGAAGCGGGAGAACGTCACAAGAGACCCAGTACTTC
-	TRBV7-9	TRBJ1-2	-	CASSNRGLGGYTF	TGTGCCAGCAGCAATAGAGGTCTAGGAGGCTACACCTTC
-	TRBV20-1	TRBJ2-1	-	CSARTRDGHNEQFF	TGCAGTGCTAGAACCAGGGATGGGCACAATGAGCAGTTCTTC
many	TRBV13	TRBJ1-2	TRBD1	CASSPTWDSRDYGYTF	TGTGCCAGCAGCCCCACTTGGGACAGTAGGGACTATGGCTACACCTTC
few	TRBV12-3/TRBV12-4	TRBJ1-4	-	CASSTSLRKLFF	TGTGCCAGCAGTACCTCATTAAGAAAACTGTTTTTT
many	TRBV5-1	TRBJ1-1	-	CASSSVNTEAFF	TGCGCCAGCAGCTCGGTGAACACTGAAGCTTTCTTT
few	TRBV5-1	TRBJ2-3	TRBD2	CASSLDRGVRTDTQYF	TGCGCCAGCAGCTTGGACCGGGGGGTCCGCACAGATACGCAGTATTTT
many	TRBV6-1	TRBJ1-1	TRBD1	CASTGTENTEAFF	TGTGCCAGCACCGGGACAGAGAACACTGAAGCTTTCTTT
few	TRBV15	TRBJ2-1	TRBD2	CATSPAGETPFLYNEQFF	TGTGCCACCAGCCCCGCGGGAGAAACTCCCTTCCTGTACAATGAGCAGTTCTTC
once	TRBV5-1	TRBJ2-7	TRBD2	CASSDGLAGDYEQYF	TGCGCCAGCAGCGACGGACTAGCGGGGGACTACGAGCAGTACTTC
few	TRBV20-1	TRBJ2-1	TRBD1	CSARPDRGFYNEQFF	TGCAGTGCTAGACCAGACAGGGGGTTCTACAATGAGCAGTTCTTC
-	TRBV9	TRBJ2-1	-	CASSTPGTQYNEQFF	TGTGCCAGCAGCACCCCCGGGACTCAATACAATGAGCAGTTCTTC
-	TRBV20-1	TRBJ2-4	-	CSAARGRQAKNIQYF	TGCAGTGCAGCGAGGGGCAGGCAAGCCAAAAACATTCAGTACTTC
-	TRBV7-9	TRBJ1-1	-	CASSLASGCCTEAFF	TGTGCCAGCAGCTTAGCGTCGGGGTGTTGCACTGAAGCTTTCTTT
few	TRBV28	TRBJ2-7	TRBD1	CASSFPPGQGFKEYF	TGTGCCAGCAGTTTCCCACCGGGACAGGGTTTTAAGGAGTACTTC
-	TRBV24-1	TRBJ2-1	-	CATSDRTSSYNEQFF	TGTGCCACCAGTGACAGGACGAGCTCCTACAATGAGCAGTTCTTC
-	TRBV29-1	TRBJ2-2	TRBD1	CSAEHRGDTGELFF	TGCAGCGCCGAGCACAGGGGGGACACCGGGGAGCTGTTTTTT
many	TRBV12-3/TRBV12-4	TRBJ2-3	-	CASSFDRFTDTQYF	TGTGCCAGCAGTTTTGACAGATTCACAGATACGCAGTATTTT